The next 9 T cell receptor beta chains were all read from a single sample in a study of cytomegalovirus exposure and HLA in healthy donors. Clones were sequenced by immunoSEQ multiplex PCR, and TCRdb holds only the in-frame ones, with some missing. The data hold 200,000 to 300,000 clones, with 86% observed a single time. The sample taken for sequencing was PBMCs. Every receptor here comes from a woman in her twenties or thirties in good health and CMV-seropositive.

The sample holds one count of this clone. The CDR3 loop is CASSVGFQGESDTQYF. The CDR3 DNA follows: TGTGCCAGCAGTGTAGGATTTCAGGGCGAATCGGATACGCAGTATTTT. This chain links TRBV2 with TRBJ2-3, with TRBD1 as a possible D gene (5 bases). The CDR3 extends over 16 amino acids. Trimming stripped 4 bases from V and 6 bases from J, with 20 bases between. Germline V gives CDR1 SNHLY, CDR2 FYNNEI.

V usage is TRBV30 and J usage is TRBJ1-5, with 8 positions matching TRBD1. Germline V gene lookup returns CDR1 GTSNPN and CDR2 SVGIG (reference sequence). CDR3 length equals 17 residues. After removal of 3 bases from V and 4 bases from J, the junction contained 14 bases not matched to a gene. Written as DNA, the CDR3 is TGTGCCTGGAGCCGGCAAAGGACAGGGTTCGGGAATCAGCCCCAGCATTTT. It codes for CAWSRQRTGFGNQPQHF.

The chain has TRBV5-4 and TRBJ2-1; perhaps TRBD1 as D (6 bases). The V gene's germline CDR1 is SGHNT and CDR2 YYREEE (reference sequence). V lost 3 bases and J lost 6, with 10 bases in between. This CDR3 is 13 amino acids long. CDR3 sequence: CASSSRQVNEQFF. The CDR3 bases are TGTGCCAGCAGCTCTCGACAGGTCAATGAGCAGTTCTTC.

The genes are TRBV19 and TRBJ1-2, with TRBD1 identical over 7 bases. The junction had 10 bases not matched to a gene; V was cut back by 4 bases and J by 8 bases. Germline lookup yields CDR1 LNHDA and CDR2 SQIVND (reference sequence). CDR3 size: 14 residues. The CDR3 bases are TGTGCCAGTAGTACCGACGGGACAGTTAAAGGCTACACCTTC. It translates to CASSTDGTVKGYTF.

This chain links TRBV21-1 with TRBJ1-3; the table calls TRBD1, which could not be checked here. TRBV21-1 is a pseudogene locus. The CDR3 totals 18 residues. CDR3 sequence (DNA): TGTGCCAGCAGCAAAGAGGTCTTCAGGGTGAGCTCTGGAAACACCATATATTTT. This encodes CASSKEVFRVSSGNTIYF.

This clone was observed a single time. The chain recombines TRBV19 with TRBJ1-3; 7 positions agree with TRBD1. The trim removed 3 bases at V and 2 bases at J, leaving 1 base unmatched. Germline-derived CDR1 and CDR2 are LNHDA and SQIVND (reference sequence). There are 14 residues in the CDR3. In nucleotides, the CDR3 is TGTGCCAGTAGTATCGACAGGGCTGGAAACACCATATATTTT. Protein: CASSIDRAGNTIYF.

This chain connects TRBV5-1 to TRBJ2-7, with 9 bases aligning to TRBD1. Germline CDR1 and CDR2: SGHRS and YFSETQ. J was trimmed by 5 bases and V by 7 bases; bases with no gene match: 10. The CDR3 is made up of 14 amino acids. The CDR3 region has the DNA TGCGCCAGCTCGCCGGGACAGGGATCTGACGAGCAGTACTTC. It is translated as CASSPGQGSDEQYF.

In this sample, this clone turned up a few times. The chain recombines TRBV5-1 with TRBJ1-1, with D perhaps matching TRBD1 (6 bases). Germline CDR1 and CDR2: SGHRS and YFSETQ. Trimming removed 4 bases at V and 7 bases at J, with 11 bases between. The CDR3 is 12 residues long. The chain's CDR3 is CASSTDRSEAFF. For the CDR3, the DNA is TGCGCCAGCAGCACCGACAGGAGTGAAGCTTTCTTT.

The rearrangement joins TRBV5-4 to TRBJ2-1; D might be TRBD1 (6 bases). Deletions cut 9 bases from V and 7 bases from J, with 20 bases between. This CDR3 comprises 14 residues. Germline CDR1 and CDR2: SGHNT and YYREEE (reference sequence). The CDR3 reads CATLGLGAQNEQFF. DNA for the CDR3: TGTGCCACCTTGGGTCTGGGGGCGCAGAATGAGCAGTTCTTC.